Shown below are 2 T cell receptor beta chains from a single sample sequenced in a study of CD8 T cells in Susac syndrome. RNA amounts of roughly 0.5 to 1 ug underwent reverse transcription with random hexamers. TCRdb reprocessed the immunoSEQ multiplex PCR reads via MiXCR and lists one record per CDR3 protein. The sample carries about 210,000 distinct CDR3 sequences, 85% to 95% recorded once. The material sequenced was CD4+ T cells from PBMCs. Receptors were obtained from a human donor in good health.

The CDR3 region is CSARGGSSQQETQYF. DNA for the CDR3: TGCAGTGCTAGAGGCGGCAGTTCGCAACAAGAGACCCAGTACTTC. V is TRBV20-1 and J is TRBJ2-5; D is uncertain. Germline V CDR1 and CDR2: DFQATT, SNEGSKA (reference sequence). The CDR3 consists of 15 residues. Trimming shortened V by 1 base and J by 2 bases, and 14 bases separated the two germline ends.

This clonotype was seen only once. This rearrangement joins TRBV20-1 to TRBJ1-6; D is uncertain. Germline V lookup: CDR1 DFQATT, CDR2 SNEGSKA (reference sequence). There are 13 residues in the CDR3. The V end was cut by 3 bases, the J end by 11 bases, with 14 bases between. For the CDR3, the DNA is TGCAGTGCTAGTAGAGGAGACTTCCCACCCCTCCACTTT. It specifies CSASRGDFPPLHF.